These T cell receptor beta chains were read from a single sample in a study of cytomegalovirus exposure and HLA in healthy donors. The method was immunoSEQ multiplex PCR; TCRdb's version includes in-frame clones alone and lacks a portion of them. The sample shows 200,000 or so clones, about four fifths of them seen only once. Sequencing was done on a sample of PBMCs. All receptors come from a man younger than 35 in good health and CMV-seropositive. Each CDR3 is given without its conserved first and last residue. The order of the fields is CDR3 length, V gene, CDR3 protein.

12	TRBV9	ASSVGSVEDEQY
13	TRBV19	ASRLIDSNTGELF
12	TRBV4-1	ASSPGLAGVEQY
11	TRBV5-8	ASSFTGQKEQF
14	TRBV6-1	ASSALTPGARYEQY
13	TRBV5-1	ASSSQGWSYNEQF
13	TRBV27	ASRGGLAGIYEQY
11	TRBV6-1	ATWTGAGEKLF
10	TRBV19	ASGPSNQPQH
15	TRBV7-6	ASSLGASGILTDTQY
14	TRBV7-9	ASSSTRQGGSYEQY
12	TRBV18	ASSLASGSNEQF
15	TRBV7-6	ASSSPPGGQFLREQY
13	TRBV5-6	ASSLAGKGDTEAF
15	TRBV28	ASSLWGLAGGPGELF
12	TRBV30	AWKRTGLYNEQF
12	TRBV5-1	ASSLGQSRETQY
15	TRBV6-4	ASSDRGLAVNTGELF
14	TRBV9	ASSVVGQGGDNEQF
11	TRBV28	ASSLRGAHEQY
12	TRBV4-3	ASSPGTGVETQY
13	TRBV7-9	ASSPSSGSVYEQF
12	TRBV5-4	ASSTQGGGETQY
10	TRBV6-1	ASRDWNYGYT
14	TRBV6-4	ASSDSNRGSYNEQF
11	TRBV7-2	ASSLEWGQEQY
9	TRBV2	ASRTIYEQY
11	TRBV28	ASSGAGFYGYT
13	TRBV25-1	ASSEYTSGTNEQF
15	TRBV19	AISRGREESGANVLT
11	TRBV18	ASSLFGDTEAF
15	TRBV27	ASSLERGTGGNYGYT
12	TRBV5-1	ASSLGDRQETQY
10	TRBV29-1	SVGQGNTEAF
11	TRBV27	ASNPSGTGELF
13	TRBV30	AWTAEGLANYEQY
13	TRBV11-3	ASSLGTPQSNEQF
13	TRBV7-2	ASSLRGQGAYEQY
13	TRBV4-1	ASSQDGASLNEQF
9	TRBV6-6	ATRGNGEQY
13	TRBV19	ASSAGSVNTGELF
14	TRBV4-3	ASSQARAGAGYGYT
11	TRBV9	ASSARSYTEAF
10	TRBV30	AWNHGSYEQY
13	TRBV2	ASSEDRGPQDTQY
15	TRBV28	ASSFGTSGRSSYEQY
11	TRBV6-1	ASSEGKHSEAF
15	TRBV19	ASSGGFGGVSNNEQF
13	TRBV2	ASSDSGSIGYEQY
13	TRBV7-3	ASSLAASGTHTQY
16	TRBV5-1	ASSLGGLGTLLNTEAF
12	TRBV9	ASSVAPYFGELF
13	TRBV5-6	ASSFGTGGIGEQF
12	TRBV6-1	ASSPGQGIREQF
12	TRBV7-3	ASSLAGSYNEQF